This TCR beta chain was sequenced in a study of glioma-infiltrating T cells after dendritic cell vaccination (dated by TCRdb to about 2016). For the study in its entirety: A cohort of approximately 15 glioblastoma patients from Phase I and II dendritic cell vaccination trials was included, of whom 9 were newly diagnosed and 6 had recurrent disease. In glioblastoma patients vaccinated with dendritic cells, deep sequencing of TCR beta CDR3 regions served to measure the amount of tumor-infiltrating lymphocytes and to compare repertoires between tumor and blood. Patients received autologous tumor lysate-pulsed dendritic cell vaccination between the early 2000s and the early 2010s. Survival after dendritic cell vaccination was correlated with TCR sequencing metrics, including TIL content and tumor-blood repertoire overlap. The vaccine was prepared from monocyte-derived dendritic cells that were cultured for roughly seven days with IL-4 and GM-CSF and then pulsed overnight with autologous tumor lysate. Each patient got three intradermal injections of the dendritic cell vaccine, spaced at biweekly intervals, in the arm below the axilla. Beyond this particular receptor, the publication reports: The TCR overlap response model with three groups was called speculative and said to need prospective validation. The cohort was small and heterogeneous, with few patients having full blood and tumor sets and even fewer initial-recurrent tumor pairs. Longer time to progression and overall survival after dendritic cell vaccination were predicted by higher estimated pretreatment TIL content. TCR clonality showed no direct relationship with survival, which suggests that a diverse polyclonal response may be important.

About this clone: This receptor's antigen is unknown. No base qualities exist here, and no much larger clone lies one base off it.

Patients were selected for having adequate residual fresh-frozen tumor tissue and more than two years of available survival data. Although molecular status otherwise differed among the glioblastoma patients, no patient had an isocitrate dehydrogenase mutation. PBMC collection took place before vaccination, two weeks after the third vaccination, and at tumor progression if progression occurred. Genomic DNA was extracted with the Qiagen DNeasy Blood extraction Kit. At the junction V is shortened by 3 bases and J by 11 bases, with 13 bases in between. Taken from the germline V gene (reference sequence), the CDR1 and CDR2 loops are SEHNR and FQNEAQ. Measured from the cysteine to the phenylalanine, the CDR3 is 12 residues long. Kept here is only the CDR3 DNA, which spans 36 bases and is read in frame from base 1. TCRB CDR3 regions were amplified from 1.5 to 2.5 ug genomic DNA, or all available DNA if less, using the immunoSEQ assay. The multiplex PCR employed 60 forward primers targeting TCR V beta segments and 13 reverse primers targeting J beta segments. Synthetic control templates were spiked into each sample at limiting dilution to estimate reads per starting template. The Illumina HiSeq System generated 87 bp sequencing reads. As for the original processing: PCR and sequencing errors were removed by merging closely related sequences with a nearest neighbor algorithm. TCR overlap was defined as the percentage of unique tumor TCR beta sequences that were also present in the same patient's peripheral blood. TCRdb obtained this table from immuneACCESS and retained in-frame rearrangements with V and J assigned. These tables miss some clones; where compared with another copy, unresolved V genes account for less than half of the shortfall, and the remainder is unexplained. From that table come the V and J calls and clone size; the DNA was used to work out D and trimming. Counted in this sample were 75,000 to 100,000 clones; around three quarters of them appeared once. The biggest ten clones account for around 6% of the sample.

The sequence links TRBV7-9 to TRBJ1-1, with a weak D call of TRBD1 (5 bases match). The material was blood, obtained before dendritic cell vaccination. The clonotype comes from a human donor with glioblastoma. The CDR3 protein sequence reads: CASSFGGNGAFF. Here is the DNA: TGTGCCAGCAGCTTTGGGGGGAATGGGGCTTTCTTT. With all but the CDR3 taken from the reference TRBV7-9 and TRBJ1-1 genes, the full variable domain is: DTGVSQNPRHKITKRGQNVTFRCDPISEHNRLYWYRQTLGQGPEFLTYFQNEAQLEKSRLLSDRFSAERPKGSFSTLEIQRTEQGDSAMYLCASSFGGNGAFFGQGTRLTVV.